This record looks at one TCR beta chain sequence and its context. The antigen this receptor binds is unknown. Base qualities are missing; no much larger clone stands one base away. This entry comes from a study of Graves' ophthalmopathy and Graves' hyperthyroidism (dated by TCRdb to 2017 to 2018). Regarding the study in general: Hyperthyroidism was considered stable if no progression to ophthalmopathy occurred within 18 months of follow-up. The study used signatures of the TCR beta repertoire to tell Graves' ophthalmopathy apart from Graves' hyperthyroidism and to predict which patients would progress to ophthalmopathy. In total, around 140 blood samples were TCR-sequenced: 40 to 45 ophthalmopathy, some 72 hyperthyroidism and around 17 hyperthyroidism-to-ophthalmopathy patients. To explore V-J signatures distinguishing ophthalmopathy from hyperthyroidism, a discovery set of about a hundred patients (fewer than 45 ophthalmopathy, 57 stable hyperthyroidism) was enrolled. For independent validation, a separate cohort was made up of about 18 hyperthyroidism patients plus 17 patients who later progressed from hyperthyroidism to ophthalmopathy. In roughly 6 hyperthyroidism patients, the T-cell repertoire of thyroid tissue was compared with the T-cell repertoire of blood. After sampling, hyperthyroidism patients received methimazole starting at 30 mg daily, and ophthalmopathy patients received high-dose intravenous methylprednisolone. General conclusions and limits of the study: In cross-validation, the 13-signature model distinguished ophthalmopathy from stable hyperthyroidism with 87.88% sensitivity and about 81% specificity, while in the test set the corresponding values were about 80% and 75%. Most of the expanded thyroid clonotypes with a frequency above 0.001 were also detected in blood, and it was suggested that the thyroid immune response may be reflected by blood repertoires. In validation, the model predicted ophthalmopathy progression with 55% to 71% sensitivity and 72.22% specificity; about a dozen predicted patients were CT-confirmed with GO in a median of around 6 months. Sample size was not statistically predetermined, and group allocation was not concealed from the investigators.

V gives up 4 bases and J gives up 5 bases, and the segment between their germline ends measures 11 bases. Via the germline V gene (reference sequence), CDR1 is LGHDT and CDR2 YNNKEL. The CDR3 has 13 amino acids, counting the end cysteine and phenylalanine. This entry keeps only the CDR3 DNA: 39 bases, framed from base 1. For repertoire sequencing, TCR beta CDR3 regions were amplified from RNA transcripts. A first-round RT-PCR used HTBI primers with the Qiagen OneStep RT-PCR kit, followed by a second-round multiplex PCR, size selection and purification. Libraries were sequenced on an Illumina HiSeq2000 using paired-end 100 bp reads. Turning to the authors' computational methods: SOAPnuke was used to process the reads, throwing out any read that had adapters, had uncalled bases, had a mean Phred below 15, or lacked an exact constant-primer or identifier match. COPE v1.2.5 was used to merge high-quality paired reads. Each unique nucleotide sequence was treated as a clonotype, and MiTCR v1.1 was used to align the clonotypes to the IMGT TRB V, D and J references. Analysis was restricted to V-J combinations with a frequency above 0.0001, which covered about 99% of repertoires. For each V-J combination, a TCR clonal expansion and chaos score was defined as the ratio of F50 clonal expansion to chaos observed in the TCRdist matrix. Features were reduced by Welch's t-statistics and random forest to around 14 V-J combinations, which fed a naive Bayes classifier. The Morisita-Horn index was used to measure how similar the thyroid and blood repertoires were. The public reads were run again by TCRdb, first through fastp at Q25 and then through MiXCR, and only productive beta chains were kept. Entries are consolidated by CDR3 protein sequence, retaining the most common genes and DNA. The V and J calls come from TCRdb's annotation, not from the publication. Recorded for this sample are around 1,200,000 distinct CDR3 sequences; approximately 35% of them occurred a single time. 11% of the sample is taken by the ten largest.

Hyperthyroidism patients were newly diagnosed, were aged 18 to 65 years, and had a disease duration under 2 months. Patients with other autoimmune diseases, uncontrolled infections, pregnancy or lactation were excluded. Diagnosis was based on clinical symptoms, serum thyroxine, TRAb, thyroid ultrasound and orbital computed tomography. Total RNA was extracted with Trizol reagent and quality-checked on an Agilent 2100 Bioanalyzer. The TCR was taken from an adult man with Graves' hyperthyroidism. Sample: peripheral blood or thyroid tissue (not recorded which). The rearrangement combines TRBV3-1 with TRBJ1-1; confidence is insufficient to name the D gene. The bases read TGTGCCAGCAGCCGGGTTGGGTTAACTGAAGCTTTCTTT. Its protein is CASSRVGLTEAFF.